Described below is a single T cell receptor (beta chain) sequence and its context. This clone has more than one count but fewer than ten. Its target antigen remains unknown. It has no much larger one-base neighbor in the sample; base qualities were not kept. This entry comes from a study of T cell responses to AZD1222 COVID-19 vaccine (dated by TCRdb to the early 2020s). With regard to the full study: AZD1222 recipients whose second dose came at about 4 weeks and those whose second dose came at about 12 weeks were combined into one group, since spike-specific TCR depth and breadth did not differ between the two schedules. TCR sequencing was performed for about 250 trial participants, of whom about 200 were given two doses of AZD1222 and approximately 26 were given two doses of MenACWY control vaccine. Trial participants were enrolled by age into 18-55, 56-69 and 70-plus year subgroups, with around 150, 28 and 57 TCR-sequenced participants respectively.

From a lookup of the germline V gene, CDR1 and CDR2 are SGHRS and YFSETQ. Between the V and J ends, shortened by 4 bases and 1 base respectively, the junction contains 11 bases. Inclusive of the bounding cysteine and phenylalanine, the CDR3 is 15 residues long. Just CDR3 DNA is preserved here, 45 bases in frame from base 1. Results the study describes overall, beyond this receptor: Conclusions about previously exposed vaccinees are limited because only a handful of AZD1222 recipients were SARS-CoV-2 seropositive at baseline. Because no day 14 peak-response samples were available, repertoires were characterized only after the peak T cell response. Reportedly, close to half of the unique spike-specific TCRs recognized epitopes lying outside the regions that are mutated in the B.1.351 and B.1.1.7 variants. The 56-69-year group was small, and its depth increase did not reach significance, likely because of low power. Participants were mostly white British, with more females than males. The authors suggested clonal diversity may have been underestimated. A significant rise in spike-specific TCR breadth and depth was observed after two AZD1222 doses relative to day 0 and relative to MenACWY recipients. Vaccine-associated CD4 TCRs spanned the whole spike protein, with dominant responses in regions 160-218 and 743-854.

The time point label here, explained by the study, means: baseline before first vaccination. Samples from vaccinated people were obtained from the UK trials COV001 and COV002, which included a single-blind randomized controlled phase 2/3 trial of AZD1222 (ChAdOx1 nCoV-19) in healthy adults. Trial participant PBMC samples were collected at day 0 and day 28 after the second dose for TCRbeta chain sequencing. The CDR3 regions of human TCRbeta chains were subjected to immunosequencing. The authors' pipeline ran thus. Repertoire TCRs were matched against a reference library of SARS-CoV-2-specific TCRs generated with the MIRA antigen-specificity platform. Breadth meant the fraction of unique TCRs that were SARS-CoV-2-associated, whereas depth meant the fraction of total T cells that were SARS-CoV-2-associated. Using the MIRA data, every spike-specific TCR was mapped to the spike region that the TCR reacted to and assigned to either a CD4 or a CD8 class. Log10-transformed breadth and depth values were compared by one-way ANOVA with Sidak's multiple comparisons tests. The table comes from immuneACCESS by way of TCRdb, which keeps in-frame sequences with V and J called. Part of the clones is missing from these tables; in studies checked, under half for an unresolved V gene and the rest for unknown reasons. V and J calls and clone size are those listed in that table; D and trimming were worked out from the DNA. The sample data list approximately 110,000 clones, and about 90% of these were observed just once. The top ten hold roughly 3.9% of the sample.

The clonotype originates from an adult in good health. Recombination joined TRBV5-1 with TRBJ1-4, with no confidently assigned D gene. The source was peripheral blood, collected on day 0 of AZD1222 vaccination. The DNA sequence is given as TGCGCCAGCAGCGCGGGGAGGTTAACTAATGAAAAACTGTTTTTT. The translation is CASSAGRLTNEKLFF.